This T cell receptor (beta chain) was profiled in a study of T cells in Graves' hyperthyroidism and ophthalmopathy. The CDR3 spans 11 residues. Trimming removed 5 bases at V and 4 bases at J, with 6 bases between. The V gene's germline CDR1 is GTSNPN and CDR2 SVGIG (reference sequence). Only a few counts were recorded for this clonotype. Amplification yielded TCR beta CDR3 regions, with RNA transcripts as the source. Primed by the HTBI set, a first-round RT-PCR was run on the TCR CDR3. TCRdb used MiXCR to reprocess the multiplex PCR reads, holding one entry per CDR3 protein. The sample lists about 600,000 distinct CDR3 sequences, 16% occurring once.

This receptor was taken from a woman aged 40 to 50 with Graves' ophthalmopathy. The sample taken for sequencing was blood. The chain joins TRBV30 to TRBJ1-3, with D unresolved. The CDR3 loop is CAWGFGNTIYF. The CDR3 coding sequence is TGTGCCTGGGGCTTCGGAAACACCATATATTTT.